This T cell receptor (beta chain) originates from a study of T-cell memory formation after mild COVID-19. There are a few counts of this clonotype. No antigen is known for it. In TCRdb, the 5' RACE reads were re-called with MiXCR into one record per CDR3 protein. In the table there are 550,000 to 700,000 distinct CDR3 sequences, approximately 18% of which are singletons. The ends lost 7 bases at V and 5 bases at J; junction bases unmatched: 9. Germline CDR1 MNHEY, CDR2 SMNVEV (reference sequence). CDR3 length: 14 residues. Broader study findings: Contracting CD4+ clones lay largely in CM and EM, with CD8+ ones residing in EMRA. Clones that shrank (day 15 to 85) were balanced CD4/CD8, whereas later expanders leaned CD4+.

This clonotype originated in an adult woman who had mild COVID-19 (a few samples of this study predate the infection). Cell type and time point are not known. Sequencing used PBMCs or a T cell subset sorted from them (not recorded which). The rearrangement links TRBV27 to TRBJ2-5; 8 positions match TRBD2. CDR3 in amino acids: CASTTGGQGETQYF. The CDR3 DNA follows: TGTGCCAGCACAACGGGAGGGCAGGGCGAGACCCAGTACTTC.